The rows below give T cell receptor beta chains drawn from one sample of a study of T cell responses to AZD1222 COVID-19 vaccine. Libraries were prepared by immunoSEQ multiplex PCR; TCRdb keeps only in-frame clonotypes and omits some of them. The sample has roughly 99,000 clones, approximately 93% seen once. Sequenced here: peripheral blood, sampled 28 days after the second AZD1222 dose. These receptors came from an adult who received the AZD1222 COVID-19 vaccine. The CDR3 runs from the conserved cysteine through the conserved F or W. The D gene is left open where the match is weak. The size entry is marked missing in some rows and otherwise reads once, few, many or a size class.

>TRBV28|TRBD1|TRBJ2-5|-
TGTGCCAGCAGTCTGCAGGGGGCGAGGGAGACCCAGTACTTC
CASSLQGARETQYF
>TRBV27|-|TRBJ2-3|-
TGTGCCAGCATAGGGGAAGATACGCAGTATTTT
CASIGEDTQYF
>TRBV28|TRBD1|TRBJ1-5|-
TGTGCCAGCAGTTTGGGACAGACAAATCAGCCCCAGCATTTT
CASSLGQTNQPQHF
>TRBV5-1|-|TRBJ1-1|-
TGCGCCAGCAGCTCCGGGGAATACACTGAAGCTTTCTTT
CASSSGEYTEAFF
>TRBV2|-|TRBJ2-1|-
TGTGCCAGCAGTGATTGGGCTGGGGACAATGAGCAGTTCTTC
CASSDWAGDNEQFF
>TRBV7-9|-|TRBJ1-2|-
TGTGCCAGCAGCTTAGGAGGGGATGGCTACACCTTC
CASSLGGDGYTF
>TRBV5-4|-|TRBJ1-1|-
TGTGCCAGCAGCCCGTCGAACACTGAAGCTTTCTTT
CASSPSNTEAFF
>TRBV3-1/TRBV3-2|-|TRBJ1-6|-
TGTGCCAGCAGCCCCTATCAGGGGATATTGGGTTCACCCCTCCACTTT
CASSPYQGILGSPLHF
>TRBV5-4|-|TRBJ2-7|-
TGTGCCAGCAGCGTGGCCGGCGGCTACGAGCAGTACTTC
CASSVAGGYEQYF
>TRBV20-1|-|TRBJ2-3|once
TGCAGTGCTAGTATTAGCGGTACCTTCACAGATACGCAGTATTTT
CSASISGTFTDTQYF
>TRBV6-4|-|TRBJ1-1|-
TGTGCCAGCAGTAGGACTATGAACACTGAAGCTTTCTTT
CASSRTMNTEAFF
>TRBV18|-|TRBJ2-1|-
TGTGCCAGCTCACCACCGAGTCAGTTGAAAGGCGAGCAGTTCTTC
CASSPPSQLKGEQFF
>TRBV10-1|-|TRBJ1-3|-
TGCGCCAGCAGTGAATCCAGCGCTGGAAACACCATATATTTT
CASSESSAGNTIYF
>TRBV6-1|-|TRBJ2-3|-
TGTGCCAGCAGTGAAGACCTTGGGAGCACAGATACGCAGTATTTT
CASSEDLGSTDTQYF
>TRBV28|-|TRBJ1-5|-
TGTGCCAGCAGTCGCGAAACCCAGCCCCAGCATTTT
CASSRETQPQHF
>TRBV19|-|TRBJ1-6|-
TGTGCCAGTAGTAACGAAAAGAGTAGTTCACCCCTCCACTTT
CASSNEKSSSPLHF
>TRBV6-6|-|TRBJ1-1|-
TGTGCCAGCAGTTACCCGGACACTGAAGCTTTCTTT
CASSYPDTEAFF
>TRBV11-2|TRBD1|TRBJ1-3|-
TGTGCCAGCAGCTTAATACAGGGGGCCACTGGAAACACCATATATTTT
CASSLIQGATGNTIYF
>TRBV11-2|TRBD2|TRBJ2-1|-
TGTGCCAGCAGCTTAGAGGCGGGAGAAGCCAATGAGCAGTTCTTC
CASSLEAGEANEQFF
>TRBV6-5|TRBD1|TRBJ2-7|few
TGTGCCAGCAGTTCCCGACAGGGACCCATCTTGTCAGAGCAGTACTTC
CASSSRQGPILSEQYF
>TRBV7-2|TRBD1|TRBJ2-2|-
TGTGCCAGCAGCTTAGGGACAGGGGGCATCGGGGAGCTGTTTTTT
CASSLGTGGIGELFF
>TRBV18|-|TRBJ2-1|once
TGTGCCAGCTCACCACCAAGTAGCGCGAAGGTTGAGCAGTTCTTC
CASSPPSSAKVEQFF